Following are 7 T cell receptor beta chains from one sample sequenced in a study of long-term antiretroviral therapy in people with HIV. Investigators performed immunoSEQ version v3.0 at survey level. Here immunoSEQ multiplex PCR was the method, and the copy in TCRdb shows in-frame clones only, minus some. The data show 25,000 to 35,000 clones, with about 90% seen just once and over 0.8% held by the top ten. Sequencing used unsorted PBMCs, obtained 2 years after starting antiretroviral therapy. The receptors were sampled from a man aged 45 to 65 with HIV.

The chain is built from TRBV4-1 and TRBJ2-7; D uncertain. Germline V gene lookup returns CDR1 MGHRA and CDR2 YSYEKL. V gave up 3 bases and J gave up 2 bases, with 14 bases separating them. This CDR3 spans 15 amino acids. CDR3 residues: CASSQVVGRTYEQYF. The CDR3 DNA sequence: TGCGCCAGCAGCCAGGTCGTCGGTCGTACCTACGAGCAGTACTTC.

V and J are TRBV27 and TRBJ2-2; the match to TRBD1 covers 7 bases. V lost 7 bases to trimming and J lost 1 base; unmatched junction nucleotides: 6. The CDR3 totals 15 residues. The V gene's germline CDR1 is MNHEY and CDR2 SMNVEV (reference sequence). CDR3 loop: CASTIRDRNTGELFF. The CDR3 nucleotides read TGTGCCAGCACAATTCGGGACAGGAACACCGGGGAGCTGTTTTTT.

V gene TRBV29-1 combines with J gene TRBJ2-7; D possibly corresponds to TRBD1 (8 bases). Trimming left V 3 bases short and J 6 bases short, with 12 bases between. Germline CDR1 SQVTM, CDR2 ANQGSEA. This CDR3 region has 12 residues. The CDR3 spells CSVENRGGEQYF. The DNA for the CDR3 is TGCAGCGTTGAGAACAGGGGGGGCGAGCAGTACTTC.

V usage is TRBV15 and J usage is TRBJ2-7; 7 bases are a match to TRBD1. The CDR3 is 15 residues long. V was pared by 0 bases and J by 2 bases, with 4 bases of the junction left unmatched. Germline V CDR1 and CDR2: LNHNV, YYDKDF (reference sequence). The chain's CDR3 is CATSRETQGAYEQYF. The CDR3, as DNA: TGTGCCACCAGCAGAGAGACTCAGGGGGCCTACGAGCAGTACTTC.

This clone was seen a single time. V gene TRBV15 combines with J gene TRBJ2-5; no clear D gene. Trimming removed 2 bases from V and 5 bases from J, with 9 bases in between. CDR3 length: 13 amino acids. The germline gives CDR1 LNHNV, CDR2 YYDKDF (reference sequence). CDR3 sequence (DNA): TGTGCCACCAGCAGACCCTTGGCTGAGACCCAGTACTTC. Translated, it gives CATSRPLAETQYF.

Here the CDR3 reads CASSRQDGYEQYF. CDR3 nucleotides: TGTGCCAGCTCACGACAGGACGGCTACGAGCAGTACTTC. This sequence joins TRBV18 and TRBJ2-7; D may be TRBD1 (6 bases). Germline V gene data show CDR1 as KGHSH and CDR2 as LQKENI. V lost 4 bases, J lost 3 bases, and 10 bases lay in between. CDR3 size: 13 residues.

This rearrangement joins TRBV6-5 to TRBJ2-7; 8 bases align to TRBD1. V shed 2 bases, J shed 2 bases, and the junction held 2 bases outside the gene matches. CDR3 length equals 14 residues. CDR1 is MNHEY, CDR2 SVGAGI, per germline. The CDR3 region has the DNA TGTGCCAGCAGTTACATGGGACAGGCCTACGAGCAGTACTTC. It yields the protein CASSYMGQAYEQYF.